This record covers a single TCR beta chain. Germline V gene data show CDR1 as SGHNT and CDR2 as YYREEE (reference sequence). V was shortened by 0 bases and J by 3 bases, with 6 bases between the two germline ends. This CDR3 region has 13 residues. This entry belongs to a study of T cell responses to AZD1222 COVID-19 vaccine. Generated by immunoSEQ multiplex PCR, the TCRdb table keeps only in-frame clones and is missing some. This table holds tens of thousands of clones, 85% to 90% found once. The source is an adult in good health. This sequence joins TRBV5-4 and TRBJ1-1; D unclear. The specimen comprised peripheral blood, sampled on day 0 of AZD1222 vaccination. DNA for the CDR3: TGTGCCAGCAGCTTGGCCGAACACACTGAAGCTTTCTTT. Its translation: CASSLAEHTEAFF. Filled out from reference TRBV5-4 and TRBJ1-1, the complete variable domain reads ETGVTQSPTHLIKTRGQQVTLRCSSQSGHNTVSWYQQALGQGPQFIFQYYREEENGRGNFPPRFSGLQFPNYSSELNVNALELDDSALYLCASSLAEHTEAFFGQGTRLTVV.